A selection of T cell receptor beta chains follows, all from one sample in a study of radiation and T cells in renal cell carcinoma. TCRdb keeps only in-frame clones here, not all; method: immunoSEQ multiplex PCR. Of 130,000 to 150,000 clones detected, 75% to 90% appear once; the ten largest clones hold less than 20%. The material was blood, obtained from a patient whose treatment included radiotherapy and nephrectomy. These receptors all come from a woman in her forties or fifties with renal cell carcinoma. Each CDR3 is given with its conserved first and last residue. The D gene is left open where the match is weak. Clone size is stated in some rows and not others, as once, few, many or a class when expanded.

>-|-|TRBV7-2|TRBJ1-5
TGTGCCAGCTCCCGGCCATATAGCAATCAGCCCCAGCATTTT
CASSRPYSNQPQHF
>-|-|TRBV7-9|TRBJ2-1
TGTGCCAGCAGCAGGAGCGGAAACAATGAGCAGTTCTTC
CASSRSGNNEQFF
>-|-|TRBV25-1|TRBJ2-5
TGTGCCAGCAGAGACACGGGGGATGCGACCCAGTACTTC
CASRDTGDATQYF
>-|-|TRBV5-4|TRBJ2-1
TGTGCCAGCAGCTTGCTTCAGGGGCCCAATGAGCAGTTCTTC
CASSLLQGPNEQFF
>-|once|TRBV7-8|TRBJ1-4
TGTGCCAGCAGCTCTAGGCCAGGGGCCGGGACTAATGAAAAACTGTTTTTT
CASSSRPGAGTNEKLFF
>-|-|TRBV28|TRBJ2-7
TGTGCCAGCAGTTTTCTCAGATACGAGCAGTACTTC
CASSFLRYEQYF
>-|once|TRBV12-5|TRBJ2-2
TGTGCTAGTGGTTTCGAGAACACCGGGGAGCTGTTTTTT
CASGFENTGELFF
>TRBD1|-|TRBV6-5|TRBJ2-7
TGTGCCAGCAGTTTACAGGGGCGGCGCGAGCAGTACTTC
CASSLQGRREQYF
>-|-|TRBV9|TRBJ2-2
TGTGCCAGCAGCGCGGGGGACGGCAACACCGGGGAGCTGTTTTTT
CASSAGDGNTGELFF
>-|-|TRBV5-1|TRBJ1-2
TGCGCCAGCAGCTTGAGGCGGCCTGCTAACTATGGCTACACCTTC
CASSLRRPANYGYTF
>-|-|TRBV11-2|TRBJ2-7
TGTGCCAGCAGCTTCCCGGGGGCGCCGCTCAGCGAGCAGTACTTC
CASSFPGAPLSEQYF